Listed here are 15 T cell receptor beta chains from one sample, sequenced in a study of metastatic and nonmetastatic thyroid tumors. Prior to thyroid surgery, none of the patients had received any treatment. TCRdb re-called clones via MiXCR from the PCR reads. The sample includes roughly 72,000 clones, less than 20% seen only once; the top ten take around 13%. The sample consisted of blood. The receptors here all came from a female donor with papillary thyroid cancer or a benign thyroid nodule (not recorded which). Some clones in this sample may be carry-over from other donors' samples.

This clone was seen ten or more times. The chain carries TRBV2 and TRBJ2-1; D not certain. CDR3 length: 13 amino acids. Trimming removed 3 bases from V and 3 bases from J, with 6 bases in between. Germline CDR1 SNHLY, CDR2 FYNNEI. The CDR3 nucleotides read TGTGCCAGCAGTGACAACAACTACAATGAGCAGTTCTTC. Its translation: CASSDNNYNEQFF.

This clone occurred many times. The chain combines TRBV11-2 with TRBJ2-7, with 8 bases aligning to TRBD2. Trimming cost V 0 bases and J 2 bases; bases outside gene matches: 3. This CDR3 contains 15 residues. Germline V gene lookup returns CDR1 SGHAT and CDR2 FQNNGV. The CDR3 DNA is TGTGCCAGCAGCTTAGAACGAGCGGGGGCCTACGAGCAGTACTTC. Translating it yields CASSLERAGAYEQYF.

This clone was recorded many times. The V call is TRBV6-6, the J call TRBJ2-6, with D tentatively TRBD2 (6 bases). The CDR3 contains 16 residues. V dropped 2 bases and J dropped 2 bases, with 10 bases sitting between them. CDR1 and CDR2 (germline): MNHNY, SVGAGI (reference sequence). The CDR3 loop reads CASSYPRGTGANVLTF. CDR3 coding DNA: TGTGCCAGCAGTTACCCCCGGGGGACTGGGGCCAACGTCCTGACTTTC.

This clone was seen at least ten times. CDR3 in DNA: TGTGCCAGCAGCCCCCGCCAGCGGGAGGCCCACAATGAGCAGTTCTTC. It yields the protein CASSPRQREAHNEQFF. The chain employs TRBV6-4 and TRBJ2-1; 9 bases fit TRBD2. The germline gives CDR1 MRHNA, CDR2 SNTAGT. V was clipped by 6 bases and J by 5 bases; unmatched bases: 11. The CDR3 is 16 residues long.

In its sample, this clone was seen many times. The V gene is TRBV7-3, the J gene TRBJ1-2; possibly TRBD1 for D (5 bases). Germline CDR1 is SGHTA and CDR2 is FQGTGA. The V end lost 4 bases, the J end lost 7 bases, and 16 bases lay between the germline ends. The CDR3 has 14 amino acids. CDR3 sequence (DNA): TGTGCCAGCAGCTCATTCTCAGGAGGGGCTGGCTACACCTTC. It specifies CASSSFSGGAGYTF.

This clone showed up many times. CDR3: CASREIQGGTEAFF. CDR3 coding DNA: TGTGCCAGCAGAGAGATACAGGGAGGCACTGAAGCTTTCTTT. The V gene is TRBV2, the J gene TRBJ1-1, with D perhaps TRBD1 (6 bases). This CDR3 is 14 amino acids long. Germline-derived CDR1 and CDR2 are SNHLY and FYNNEI. Trimming left V 6 bases short and J 4 bases short, with 15 bases between.

This chain links TRBV5-1 with TRBJ1-3; D might be TRBD1 (5 bases). The CDR3 runs 15 residues. Trimming cost V 1 base and J 4 bases, with 12 bases left between them. Germline V gene lookup returns CDR1 SGHRS and CDR2 YFSETQ. The CDR3 DNA follows: TGCGCCAGCAGCTTGACAGGACAACGCGGAAACACCATATATTTT. It is translated as CASSLTGQRGNTIYF.

The CDR3 sequence: CASIILLSGRGVEQYF. The CDR3 region has the DNA TGTGCCAGCATCATCCTCCTTAGCGGGAGAGGGGTCGAGCAGTACTTC. The J gene is TRBJ2-7, the V gene TRBV6-1; 9 positions match TRBD2. This CDR3 is 16 amino acids long. V gave up 7 bases and J gave up 6 bases; unmatched junction bases: 16. Germline V gene lookup returns CDR1 MNHNS and CDR2 SASEGT.

This clone was picked up a small number of times. The chain has TRBV27 and TRBJ1-1, with D possibly matching TRBD1 (6 bases). The CDR3 has 12 residues. V dropped 3 bases and J dropped 8 bases, with 10 bases sitting between them. CDR1 MNHEY and CDR2 SMNVEV come from the germline V gene (reference sequence). The CDR3 sequence: CASSFSGTEAFF. CDR3 in DNA: TGTGCCAGCAGTTTCTCCGGGACAGAAGCTTTCTTT.

This clone was recorded at least ten times. The rearrangement links TRBV5-5 to TRBJ1-2, with D perhaps matching TRBD1 (6 bases). CDR1 and CDR2 from the germline V gene are SGHKS and YYEKEE (reference sequence). The CDR3 extends over 13 amino acids. Trimming left V 2 bases short and J 7 bases short, with 12 bases between. CDR3 in amino acids: CASSFKGEVGYTF. In nucleotides, the CDR3 is TGTGCCAGCAGCTTTAAGGGGGAAGTTGGCTACACCTTC.

This clone was found a few times. Since a much larger clone is just one base distant, this may be a read error. The identical CDR3 is also encoded by other nucleotide sequences in the sample. This chain joins TRBV7-9 and TRBJ1-1; perhaps TRBD1 as D (6 bases). CDR1 and CDR2 (germline): SEHNR, FQNEAQ (reference sequence). The CDR3 is 15 residues long. CDR3 protein: CASSPFGQGNTEAFF. As DNA, the CDR3 is TGTGCCAGCAGTCCCTTCGGTCAGGGGAACACCGAAGCTTTCTTT.

This clone was recorded many times. The chain has TRBV24-1 and TRBJ2-3; D unresolved. CDR1 is KGHDR and CDR2 is SFDVKD in the germline V gene. This CDR3 has 13 amino acids. V was shortened by 9 bases and J by 0 bases, with 9 bases between the two germline ends. CDR3 residues: CATGFGSTDTQYF. DNA of the CDR3: TGTGCCACCGGCTTTGGGAGCACAGATACGCAGTATTTT.

This clone has ten or more counts. The V and J genes are TRBV3-1 and TRBJ1-5, with D uncertain. The CDR3 has 14 residues. Trimming cost V 0 bases and J 7 bases, with 10 bases left between them. From germline, CDR1 is LGHDT and CDR2 YNNKEL (reference sequence). The CDR3 nucleotides are TGTGCCAGCAGCCAAGATTTCCGGGTGCAGCCCCAGCATTTT. Translation: CASSQDFRVQPQHF.

This clone was seen many times. The chain is built from TRBV2 and TRBJ1-5, with unresolved D. The CDR3 is 14 residues long. Germline CDR1 reads SNHLY; CDR2 reads FYNNEI. V lost 0 bases to trimming and J lost 4 bases, with 7 bases between them. This CDR3 is CASSEAERNQPQHF. CDR3 nucleotide sequence: TGTGCCAGCAGTGAAGCAGAAAGGAATCAGCCCCAGCATTTT.

This clone was seen many times. The V and J genes are TRBV4-1 and TRBJ2-4; 15 nucleotides match TRBD2. Unmatched junction bases numbered 4, after V lost 3 bases and J lost 1 base. The CDR3 runs to 18 residues. The V gene's germline CDR1 is MGHRA and CDR2 YSYEKL. In DNA, the CDR3 is TGCGCCAGCAGCCACGGACTAGCGGGAGGGTCGGCCAAAAACATTCAGTACTTC. Its translation: CASSHGLAGGSAKNIQYF.